The present entry profiles one TCR beta chain with its context. This sample is drawn from a study of siplizumab effects on memory and regulatory T cells. Per sample, about 10^5 TCR templates underwent assay. Method: immunoSEQ multiplex PCR; TCRdb's copy keeps in-frame clones and lacks some. Here the sample spans 80,000 to 130,000 clones, about nine tenths being singletons. The sequence was collected from a human donor in good health. Some clones in this sample may be carry-over from other donors' samples. Sequenced material: CD4+ T cells sorted from blood.

The CDR3 loop is CASSLGRPNTEAFF. As DNA, the CDR3 is TGTGCCAGCAGCTTGGGCAGACCGAACACTGAAGCTTTCTTT. The genes are TRBV5-4 and TRBJ1-1; D is unclear. The CDR3 consists of 14 residues. Germline values: CDR1 SGHNT, CDR2 YYREEE (reference sequence). The germline V and J ends were trimmed by 0 bases and 1 base, with 7 bases remaining between them.